A selection of T cell receptor beta chains follows, all from one sample in a study of blood T cell repertoires in COVID-19. The table came from immunoSEQ multiplex PCR; TCRdb's copy has only in-frame clones and leaves some out. Of about 100,000 clones in the sample, around 83% were seen once. Sequenced sample: peripheral blood. Receptor source: a woman in her 70s with acute or convalescent COVID-19. Each CDR3 is given with its conserved first and last residue. The D gene is left open where the match is weak. Where a row states a size, it is once, few, many or the class of an expanded clone; other rows omit it.

CDR3nt	CDR3aa	j_gene	abundance	v_gene	d_gene
TGTGCCAGCAGCGTTGACAGGAGCACAGATACGCAGTATTTT	CASSVDRSTDTQYF	TRBJ2-3	NA	TRBV9	NA
TGCGCCAGCAGCCAAGCTGCGGCCTACGCCTACGAGCAGTACTTC	CASSQAAAYAYEQYF	TRBJ2-7	NA	TRBV4-1	NA
TGTGCCAGCAGTTTATGGGGCAGGGAAGAAACAGATACGCAGTATTTT	CASSLWGREETDTQYF	TRBJ2-3	NA	TRBV27	NA
TGTGCCAGCAGTTCCCTAAGGCGGGACTCCTATGGCTACACCTTC	CASSSLRRDSYGYTF	TRBJ1-2	NA	TRBV6-5	NA
TGTGCCAGCAGTGGGACTAGCTATGACCCCAATGAGCAGTTCTTC	CASSGTSYDPNEQFF	TRBJ2-1	NA	TRBV28	TRBD2
TGTGCCAGCAGCCCTCGTTGGGGGAGGGCCAACACCGGGGAGCTGTTTTTT	CASSPRWGRANTGELFF	TRBJ2-2	NA	TRBV7-8	TRBD2
TGTGCCAGCAGTTCCGACAGGCACGAGCAGTACTTC	CASSSDRHEQYF	TRBJ2-7	once	TRBV11-1	NA
TGTGCCAGCAGTGAAGCGCTGGGGGCTCAGGAAAAACTGTTTTTT	CASSEALGAQEKLFF	TRBJ1-4	NA	TRBV6-1	NA
TGTGCCAGCAGTTCAGGGTGGGGGGAGCTGTTTTTT	CASSSGWGELFF	TRBJ2-2	NA	TRBV27	NA
TGTGCCAGTAGCAAGACAGGGGTTGACTATGGCTACACCTTC	CASSKTGVDYGYTF	TRBJ1-2	NA	TRBV19	TRBD1
TGTGCCAGCTCACCTTGGGACAGGGGCCCCAATGAGCAGTTCTTC	CASSPWDRGPNEQFF	TRBJ2-1	NA	TRBV18	TRBD1
TGTGCCAGCAGCGTAGATCCAGGGTTCTATGGCTACACCTTC	CASSVDPGFYGYTF	TRBJ1-2	NA	TRBV9	NA
TGTGCCAGCAGTCGGGACATTGACAACGTCCTGACTTTC	CASSRDIDNVLTF	TRBJ2-6	NA	TRBV6-2/TRBV6-3	NA
TGTGCCAGCAGTTACCGACTGGGGCCTGGCTACACCTTC	CASSYRLGPGYTF	TRBJ1-2	NA	TRBV6-2/TRBV6-3	NA
TGTGCCAGTAGTATTAGGACAGGGAGCCCTGATGGCTACACCTTC	CASSIRTGSPDGYTF	TRBJ1-2	NA	TRBV19	TRBD1
TGTGCCAGCAGCGGGCGACTAGCGGGGAAAGAGACCCAGTACTTC	CASSGRLAGKETQYF	TRBJ2-5	once	TRBV2	TRBD2
TGTGCCAGCAGTTCCCTGTACAATGAGCAGTTCTTC	CASSSLYNEQFF	TRBJ2-1	NA	TRBV6-2/TRBV6-3	NA
TGCGCCAGCAGCCAAGTCGCGGGGCTCCAGGGCACTGAAGCTTTCTTT	CASSQVAGLQGTEAFF	TRBJ1-1	NA	TRBV4-1	NA
TGTGCCACCAGCACTCGGACTAGCACAGATACGCAGTATTTT	CATSTRTSTDTQYF	TRBJ2-3	NA	TRBV15	NA
TGTGCCAGCAGCTCGGGACAGGGCCTTTACAATGAGCAGTTCTTC	CASSSGQGLYNEQFF	TRBJ2-1	NA	TRBV5-5	TRBD1
TGTGCCAGCAGCGTAGACCGGACACTCTCGGACGAGCAGTACTTC	CASSVDRTLSDEQYF	TRBJ2-7	NA	TRBV9	NA
TGTGCCAGCACCAACAGACAGAACTATGGCTACACCTTC	CASTNRQNYGYTF	TRBJ1-2	NA	TRBV12-3/TRBV12-4	NA
TGTGCCAGCAGCCCAAGGACAGATACCTCTGGGGCCAACGTCCTGACTTTC	CASSPRTDTSGANVLTF	TRBJ2-6	once	TRBV5-5	NA
TGTGCCAGCAGCCAAGATGGAGGGTGGGGTCACAATGAGCAGTTCTTC	CASSQDGGWGHNEQFF	TRBJ2-1	NA	TRBV3-1/TRBV3-2	NA
TGTGCCAGCAGTCTACAGGGGACTAATTCACCCCTCCACTTT	CASSLQGTNSPLHF	TRBJ1-6	NA	TRBV27	TRBD1
TGTGCCAGCTCACCATTGAGCGGGGCGAACAATGAGCAGTTCTTC	CASSPLSGANNEQFF	TRBJ2-1	NA	TRBV18	TRBD2
TGTGCCAGCAGCTTGAAGGGAGTCGCTGGGGCCAACGTCCTGACTTTC	CASSLKGVAGANVLTF	TRBJ2-6	once	TRBV7-8	NA
TGTGCCAGCAAAAAGGACACCTCGAACACCGGGGAGCTGTTTTTT	CASKKDTSNTGELFF	TRBJ2-2	NA	TRBV6-6	NA
TGTGCCAGCAGCTTAGTACTATCCGGGACTAGACAGCCCGAGCAGTACTTC	CASSLVLSGTRQPEQYF	TRBJ2-7	NA	TRBV7-6	TRBD2
TGCGCCAGCAGCGCAGGGGCTGGCTCCTACAATGAGCAGTTCTTC	CASSAGAGSYNEQFF	TRBJ2-1	NA	TRBV5-1	NA
TGTGCCACCAGCCCGACAGGGCTCAATCAGCCCCAGCATTTT	CATSPTGLNQPQHF	TRBJ1-5	once	TRBV15	TRBD1
TGTGCCAGCAGCCGCGACAGGGCCCCTGGAAACACCATATATTTT	CASSRDRAPGNTIYF	TRBJ1-3	once	TRBV7-8	TRBD1
TGTGCCACCAGTGGTGGGACTAGCGGGGGGGCCGGGGACACCGGGGAGCTGTTTTTT	CATSGGTSGGAGDTGELFF	TRBJ2-2	many	TRBV24-1	TRBD2
TGTGCCAGCAAGCTACAGGGTTCTGGAAACACCATATATTTT	CASKLQGSGNTIYF	TRBJ1-3	NA	TRBV27	NA
TGTGCCAGCAGCTCCGGGACTAGCGGTCGGTATTTT	CASSSGTSGRYF	TRBJ2-3	once	TRBV28	TRBD2
TGCGCCAGCAGCCAAGTTACGGGAGAGTACAATGAGCAGTTCTTC	CASSQVTGEYNEQFF	TRBJ2-1	NA	TRBV4-3	NA
TGTGCCAGCAGCTTGGGACAGGGTAATAATTCACCCCTCCACTTT	CASSLGQGNNSPLHF	TRBJ1-6	NA	TRBV7-9	TRBD1
TGTGCCAGCAGTCGAGGGGGCCACACCGGGGAGCTGTTTTTT	CASSRGGHTGELFF	TRBJ2-2	NA	TRBV28	TRBD1
TGTGCCAGTAGGACAGGGACTGCCGGAAACACCATATATTTT	CASRTGTAGNTIYF	TRBJ1-3	NA	TRBV19	TRBD1
TGTGCCAGCAGCTTTAGGAGGAGCGACACCGGGGAGCTGTTTTTT	CASSFRRSDTGELFF	TRBJ2-2	NA	TRBV5-5	NA
TGTGCCAGCAAGGTCGGGACTTCGAACACCGGGGAGCTGTTTTTT	CASKVGTSNTGELFF	TRBJ2-2	once	TRBV9	NA
TGTGCCAGCAGCTTAATCCCTGGGACAGTAAGCACAGATACGCAGTATTTT	CASSLIPGTVSTDTQYF	TRBJ2-3	NA	TRBV7-3	TRBD1
TGTGCCAGCAGTTACACGGAGGGGGAGCAGTACTTC	CASSYTEGEQYF	TRBJ2-7	NA	TRBV6-6	NA
TGTGCCAGCAGCCATGAACCTAGGGAGGGCTACACCTTC	CASSHEPREGYTF	TRBJ1-2	NA	TRBV7-9	NA
TGTGCCAGCAGCGTGACACAAGAGACCCAGTACTTC	CASSVTQETQYF	TRBJ2-5	NA	TRBV7-9	NA
TGTGCCAGCAGTGGGATGGGAGGCCTAACCACAGATACGCAGTATTTT	CASSGMGGLTTDTQYF	TRBJ2-3	NA	TRBV9	NA
TGTGCCAGCAGCGTTGGACTAGCGGGAGGGCTCCCGATAGGAGGTTTT	CASSVGLAGGLPIGGF	TRBJ2-3	NA	TRBV9	TRBD2
TGTGCCACCAGCAGCCAAGGGACAGGGCCCTACGAGCAGTACTTC	CATSSQGTGPYEQYF	TRBJ2-7	NA	TRBV15	TRBD1
TGCGCCAGCAGCGAGATACAGGGGAGTGAGGGTGAAAAACTGTTTTTT	CASSEIQGSEGEKLFF	TRBJ1-4	NA	TRBV5-1	TRBD1
TGTGCCAGCAGCGAGCGGGAGGGATCCTACGAGCAGTACTTC	CASSEREGSYEQYF	TRBJ2-7	NA	TRBV7-8	TRBD2
TGTGCCAGCAGCTCGGCAGGGGGTTATGGCAATCAGCCCCAGCATTTT	CASSSAGGYGNQPQHF	TRBJ1-5	NA	TRBV27	TRBD1
TGTGCCTGGAGTGGCAGCGTTGAGCAGTTCTTC	CAWSGSVEQFF	TRBJ2-1	NA	TRBV30	NA
TGTGCCAGCAGTCGTCGGGGGGAGAATTTGCGGGGAGGCAATCAGCCCCAGCATTTT	CASSRRGENLRGGNQPQHF	TRBJ1-5	NA	TRBV27	NA
TGCGCCAGCAGCAATCTAGCGGGGAACACCGGGGAGCTGTTTTTT	CASSNLAGNTGELFF	TRBJ2-2	NA	TRBV5-1	TRBD2
TGTGCCACCAGCAGATTCCGAGCTTCGGGTGATGGGGGGAGTTACTATGGCTACACCTTC	CATSRFRASGDGGSYYGYTF	TRBJ1-2	NA	TRBV15	NA
TGTGCCAGCAGTTATACGACAGGGGGCGCGAGCTATGGCTACACCTTC	CASSYTTGGASYGYTF	TRBJ1-2	NA	TRBV6-6	TRBD1
TGTGCCAGCAGCCAAGATTACGACCTCCGACTGAATGAGCAGTTCTTC	CASSQDYDLRLNEQFF	TRBJ2-1	NA	TRBV4-2	NA
TGTGCCAGCAGCTTATTAGCGGGAGAGACTTACGAGCAGTACTTC	CASSLLAGETYEQYF	TRBJ2-7	NA	TRBV7-9	TRBD2
TGTGCCAGCAGCTTAGCCGGACAGCTCCAAGAGACCCAGTACTTC	CASSLAGQLQETQYF	TRBJ2-5	NA	TRBV7-9	NA